This T cell receptor beta chain was recovered during a study of T cells in localized non-small cell lung cancer. This clone has only one observation. Its specificity is not known. The table came from immunoSEQ multiplex PCR; TCRdb's copy has only in-frame clones and leaves some out. The profile shows about 35,000 clones, 80% to 95% of them singletons. Study observations and caveats: Uninvolved adjacent lung showed higher T cell clonality than tumor. Paired adjacent lung recovered a median roughly 54 of the top 100 tumor clones.

Sample: peripheral blood mononuclear cells, taken before any cancer treatment. The receptor's source is a female donor of 60 years or more with stage II lung adenocarcinoma.

The CDR3, as DNA: TGTGCCAGCAGTCAGACAACCGGGGGAGAGACCCAGTACTTC. Its translation is CASSQTTGGETQYF. The rearrangement links TRBV5-6 to TRBJ2-5; weak D call: TRBD2 (6 bases). CDR1 SGHDT and CDR2 YYEEEE come from the germline V gene. V gave up 5 bases and J gave up 4 bases, with 15 bases separating them. CDR3 length equals 14 residues.